A selection of T cell receptor beta chains follows, all from one sample in a study of cytomegalovirus exposure and HLA in healthy donors. Profiled with immunoSEQ multiplex PCR; TCRdb holds only in-frame clones, not every one. The sample shows approximately 170,000 clones, roughly 84% of them seen only once. The specimen sequenced was PBMCs. Receptors were obtained from a boy aged 2 to 10 in good health and CMV-seronegative. Each CDR3 is given with its conserved first and last residue. D genes are given only for firm matches. Expanded clones get a size class; other rows say once, few or many, or leave the size out.

length | J | size | V | D | DNA | CDR3
13 | TRBJ2-3 | . | TRBV7-7 | . | TGTGCCAGCAGCTTAGCAGGGGTAGATACGCAGTATTTT | CASSLAGVDTQYF
14 | TRBJ2-5 | . | TRBV7-9 | . | TGTGCCAGCACCAAGTCGGGCAGGGAAGAGACCCAGTACTTC | CASTKSGREETQYF
14 | TRBJ2-5 | . | TRBV30 | . | TGTGCCTGGAGTGTTAGGGGGTTGTGGGAGACCCAGTACTTC | CAWSVRGLWETQYF
14 | TRBJ1-2 | . | TRBV27 | TRBD1 | TGTGCCAGCAGTCGTACGGGACAGATGTATGGCTACACCTTC | CASSRTGQMYGYTF
14 | TRBJ2-2 | once | TRBV10-3 | . | TGTGCCATCAGTGAGGGCCCGAACACCGGGGAGCTGTTTTTT | CAISEGPNTGELFF
15 | TRBJ1-6 | few | TRBV6-1 | . | TGTGCCAGCAGTGAAGCCGGCGGCTATAATTCACCCCTCCACTTT | CASSEAGGYNSPLHF
17 | TRBJ2-5 | . | TRBV5-6 | TRBD2 | TGTGCCAGCAGCTTGTTTTCAGCGACTAGCGGGGTAGGGACCCAGTACTTC | CASSLFSATSGVGTQYF
16 | TRBJ2-1 | . | TRBV4-2 | . | TGTGCCAGCAGCCAAGAGGTGAGCGGACAGTACAATGAGCAGTTCTTC | CASSQEVSGQYNEQFF
16 | TRBJ1-4 | . | TRBV5-6 | TRBD1 | TGTGCCAGCAGCTCAGAGGGGGCGCGGCCTAATGAAAAACTGTTTTTT | CASSSEGARPNEKLFF
16 | TRBJ2-7 | . | TRBV7-7 | TRBD2 | TGTGCTAGCAGCTGGACCGGGACTAGCGCGTCCTACGAGCAGTACTTC | CASSWTGTSASYEQYF
15 | TRBJ1-2 | . | TRBV5-1 | . | TGCGCCAGCAGCTTGGAGACAGGCCCCCTAACGGGCTACACCTTC | CASSLETGPLTGYTF
15 | TRBJ2-7 | . | TRBV5-1 | . | TGCGCCAGCAGCTTGGGGGCAGGCCTGAACTACGAGCAGTACTTC | CASSLGAGLNYEQYF
14 | TRBJ2-3 | few | TRBV10-1 | . | TGCGCCAGCAGTGAGGACAGGTTCACAGATACGCAGTATTTT | CASSEDRFTDTQYF
16 | TRBJ1-1 | . | TRBV9 | TRBD1 | TGTGCCAGCAGCTCCGGGACAGGGTGGTTAGACACTGAAGCTTTCTTT | CASSSGTGWLDTEAFF
16 | TRBJ2-7 | . | TRBV4-3 | TRBD2 | TGCGCCAGCAGCCAAGGTCTTAGCGGGACGGTTCACGAGCAGTACTTC | CASSQGLSGTVHEQYF
14 | TRBJ1-2 | . | TRBV5-5 | . | TGTGCCAGCAGCTTGGTGGGAGGGAACTATGGCTACACCTTC | CASSLVGGNYGYTF
18 | TRBJ2-1 | . | TRBV4-1 | TRBD2 | TGCGCCAGCAGCCAAGAGGTCGTGGGGGGGAGCTCCTACAATGAGCAGTTCTTC | CASSQEVVGGSSYNEQFF
15 | TRBJ1-2 | . | TRBV2 | . | TGTGCCAGCAGTGTAAGGACAGACACTAACTATGGCTACACCTTC | CASSVRTDTNYGYTF
15 | TRBJ1-6 | . | TRBV6-6 | TRBD1 | TGTGCCAGCAGACCCGGACAGGGGGGTAATTCACCCCTCCACTTT | CASRPGQGGNSPLHF
18 | TRBJ2-5 | few | TRBV10-2 | TRBD2 | TGCGCCAGCAGTCTAATGGGAGGGTTAGGAGGGTACCAAGAGACCCAGTACTTC | CASSLMGGLGGYQETQYF
14 | TRBJ1-2 | few | TRBV6-6 | . | TGTGCCAGCAGTCCCCGGGTTTTTGACTATGGCTACACCTTC | CASSPRVFDYGYTF
16 | TRBJ2-3 | . | TRBV9 | . | TGTGCCAGCAGCGCGACGGGAGAAGGCCAACTAGATACGCAGTATTTT | CASSATGEGQLDTQYF
14 | TRBJ2-1 | . | TRBV30 | . | TGTGCCTGGAGTGTGCGGAGCTCCTACAATGAGCAGTTCTTC | CAWSVRSSYNEQFF
16 | TRBJ2-1 | . | TRBV14 | TRBD2 | TGTGCCAGCAGCCCACTCTCTAGCGGGGGTTACAATGAGCAGTTCTTC | CASSPLSSGGYNEQFF
15 | TRBJ1-1 | . | TRBV5-1 | TRBD1 | TGCGCCAGCAGCGCATACAGGGGCCTGAACACTGAAGCTTTCTTT | CASSAYRGLNTEAFF
17 | TRBJ2-1 | . | TRBV7-9 | TRBD1 | TGTGCCAGCAGCTTAGAGCCCGGACAGGTGGTTTACAATGAGCAGTTCTTC | CASSLEPGQVVYNEQFF
15 | TRBJ2-5 | . | TRBV6-1 | . | TGTGCCAGCAGCCTCCCGGTGGTGGACCAAGAGACCCAGTACTTC | CASSLPVVDQETQYF
15 | TRBJ2-1 | . | TRBV2 | TRBD2 | TGTGCCAGCACCGAGGGACTAGCGGTTTACAATGAGCAGTTCTTC | CASTEGLAVYNEQFF
13 | TRBJ1-1 | few | TRBV30 | TRBD1 | TGTGCCTGGAGCACCGGGACAGGGAGTGAAGCTTTCTTT | CAWSTGTGSEAFF
15 | TRBJ1-2 | . | TRBV7-9 | TRBD1 | TGTGCCAGCAGCTTAGATGTACAGGGGGCGCAAGGCTACACCTTC | CASSLDVQGAQGYTF
14 | TRBJ2-5 | . | TRBV29-1 | TRBD2 | TGCAGCGTAGCTACTAGCGGGAGTGGGGAGACCCAGTACTTC | CSVATSGSGETQYF
14 | TRBJ1-6 | . | TRBV15 | . | TGTGCTACTGCCCTGAGGGGACAAAATTCACCCCTCCACTTT | CATALRGQNSPLHF
16 | TRBJ2-1 | once | TRBV11-1 | TRBD2 | TGTGCCAGCAGCTTAGGGCGGACTAGCGGAAACAATGAGCAGTTCTTC | CASSLGRTSGNNEQFF
15 | TRBJ2-5 | . | TRBV7-2 | . | TGTGCCAGCAGCTTAGACCGAAGGAGGGTGGAGACCCAGTACTTC | CASSLDRRRVETQYF
15 | TRBJ2-2 | once | TRBV7-2 | TRBD1 | TGTGCCAGCAGCTCGACCCCAGGGGGCACCGGGGAGCTGTTTTTT | CASSSTPGGTGELFF
20 | TRBJ2-2 | . | TRBV5-1 | . | TGCGCCAGCAGCTTGGCCGAACTGGCAAAAGGACTCCCGAACACCGGGGAGCTGTTTTTT | CASSLAELAKGLPNTGELFF
14 | TRBJ1-2 | . | TRBV7-2 | . | TGTGCCAGCAGCTTTGGGCTAACATCGAGCGGCTACACCTTC | CASSFGLTSSGYTF
15 | TRBJ2-5 | . | TRBV7-3 | TRBD2 | TGTGCCAGCAGCTTAAAGGCGGGAGAGAGAGAGACCCAGTACTTC | CASSLKAGERETQYF
13 | TRBJ2-1 | . | TRBV7-3 | . | TGTGCCAGCAGCTTAATGGGGGGCAATGAGCAGTTCTTC | CASSLMGGNEQFF
16 | TRBJ1-2 | . | TRBV5-5 | TRBD1 | TGTGCCAGCAGCCCTGTCCTATCGACAGGGAGTCATGGCTACACCTTC | CASSPVLSTGSHGYTF
13 | TRBJ2-3 | few | TRBV9 | . | TGTGCCAGCAGCGTATCTAGCACAGATACGCAGTATTTT | CASSVSSTDTQYF
14 | TRBJ2-7 | . | TRBV19 | . | TGTGCCAGTAGTATAGGAGGGACTTCCTACGAGCAGTACTTC | CASSIGGTSYEQYF
15 | TRBJ2-1 | . | TRBV6-1 | . | TGTGCCAGCAGTGGCCGACCAAGAGGGAATGATGAGCAGTTCTTC | CASSGRPRGNDEQFF
14 | TRBJ2-7 | once | TRBV5-6 | TRBD1 | TGTGCCAGCAGCTTCAGGGACAGGAACTACGAGCAGTACTTC | CASSFRDRNYEQYF
12 | TRBJ2-5 | . | TRBV14 | . | TGTGCCAGCAGCCAAGATCCTGAGACCCAGTACTTC | CASSQDPETQYF
14 | TRBJ1-3 | once | TRBV7-4 | . | TGTGCCAGCAGCTTAGATCGTTCTGGAAACACCATATATTTT | CASSLDRSGNTIYF
12 | TRBJ2-1 | . | TRBV7-9 | . | TGTGCCAGCAGTCTTACGGACAATGAGCAGTTCTTC | CASSLTDNEQFF
16 | TRBJ1-4 | . | TRBV7-6 | . | TGTGCCAGCAGCTTGGCACGATGGGGCTATACTGAAAAACTGTTTTTT | CASSLARWGYTEKLFF
14 | TRBJ2-1 | . | TRBV28 | . | TGTGCCAGCAGTCCGTTGTACGAGTACAATGAGCAGTTCTTC | CASSPLYEYNEQFF
17 | TRBJ2-3 | . | TRBV9 | TRBD1 | TGTGCCAGCAGCGTAGACCCCCTACAGGGGGTGAAAGATACGCAGTATTTT | CASSVDPLQGVKDTQYF
14 | TRBJ2-3 | . | TRBV7-9 | . | TGTGCCAGCAGCCAAGGCCTTGGAGGGGATACGCAGTATTTT | CASSQGLGGDTQYF
15 | TRBJ1-6 | . | TRBV10-3 | . | TGTGCCATCAGTGAAAACCGGGAAAACGATTCACCCCTCCACTTT | CAISENRENDSPLHF